One T cell receptor (beta chain) is described in this entry. The CDR3 extends over 14 amino acids. Germline V CDR1 and CDR2: SEHNR, FQNEAQ (reference sequence). V gave up 7 bases and J gave up 4 bases; unmatched junction bases: 7. The data were produced by immunoSEQ multiplex PCR, yet TCRdb's version contains in-frame clones alone and is incomplete. The table records about 74,000 clones, under 85% of them present only once. This entry comes from a study of blood T cell repertoires in COVID-19. The sequenced sample was peripheral blood. The gene calls are TRBV7-9 and TRBJ1-2; 9 nucleotides match TRBD1. This sequence originates from a man aged 65 to 79 with acute or convalescent COVID-19. For the CDR3, the DNA is TGTGCCAGCACGCTGGGACAGGGTGGCTATGGCTACACCTTC. Residues: CASTLGQGGYGYTF.